This T cell receptor (beta chain) comes out of a study of Graves' ophthalmopathy and Graves' hyperthyroidism (dated by TCRdb to 2016 to 2018). General notes on the study: Peripheral blood was collected at initial diagnosis, prior to any treatment. The study used TCR beta repertoire signatures to distinguish Graves' ophthalmopathy from Graves' hyperthyroidism and to predict progression to ophthalmopathy. In total, some 130 blood samples were TCR-sequenced: some 40 ophthalmopathy, about 75 hyperthyroidism and 17 hyperthyroidism-to-ophthalmopathy patients. To explore V-J signatures distinguishing ophthalmopathy from hyperthyroidism, a discovery set of 100 patients (fewer than 45 ophthalmopathy, roughly 56 stable hyperthyroidism) was enrolled. The independent validation cohort included some 19 hyperthyroidism patients plus 17 patients who later progressed from hyperthyroidism to ophthalmopathy. T-cell repertoires of thyroid tissue and blood were compared in several hyperthyroidism patients. After sampling, hyperthyroidism patients received methimazole starting at 30 mg daily, and ophthalmopathy patients received high-dose intravenous methylprednisolone.

Spanning cysteine to phenylalanine, the CDR3 consists of 13 amino acids. The only DNA kept is the CDR3, 39 bases in frame from the first base. Clipping removes 7 bases from V and 1 base from J, with 4 as the unmatched junction base count. Reading the germline V gene gives CDR1 SQVTM and CDR2 ANQGSEA. Ophthalmopathy patients were characterized by moderately to severely active disease, a Clinical Activity Score of at least 3, a NOSPECS grade of at least 4, and a disease duration under 3 months. Anyone with other autoimmune diseases, uncontrolled infections, pregnancy or lactation was excluded from the study. Clinical symptoms, serum thyroxine, TRAb, thyroid ultrasound and orbital computed tomography formed the basis of the diagnosis. Using Ficoll-Paque density gradient centrifugation, PBMCs were isolated from 9 to 10 ml of fresh peripheral blood. Trizol reagent was used to extract the total RNA, and its quality was then checked on an Agilent 2100 Bioanalyzer.

For repertoire sequencing, the TCR beta CDR3 regions were amplified from RNA transcripts. A first-round RT-PCR used HTBI primers with the Qiagen OneStep RT-PCR kit, followed by a second-round multiplex PCR, size selection and purification. Libraries were sequenced on an Illumina HiSeq2000 using paired-end 100 bp reads. As for the original processing: SOAPnuke was used to process the reads, throwing out any read that had adapters, had uncalled bases, had a mean Phred below 15, or lacked an exact constant-primer or identifier match. COPE v1.2.5 was used to merge high-quality paired reads. Unique nucleotide sequences were defined as clonotypes and aligned to IMGT TRB V, D and J references using MiTCR v1.1. Analysis was restricted to V-J combinations with a frequency above 0.0001, which covered about 99% of repertoires. For each V-J combination, a TCR clonal expansion and chaos score was defined as F50 clonal expansion divided by the chaos observed in the TCRdist matrix. Welch's t-statistics and random forest were used to narrow the features down to around 13 V-J combinations, which were then fed into a naive Bayes classifier. The Morisita-Horn index was used to measure how similar the thyroid and blood repertoires were. Clones were called with MiXCR by TCRdb after fastp trimmed the public reads at Q25, and only in-frame beta chains were retained. A single entry per CDR3 protein holds the most common genes and DNA from its merged rows. It is TCRdb's table, rather than the study itself, that gives the V and J calls and clone size. This sample lists 650,000 to 900,000 distinct CDR3 sequences; approximately 40% were detected once. The ten largest make up 35% to 55% of the sample.

Note on this clonotype: The clone's antigen remains unknown. No much larger clonotype is one base removed from it; base qualities were not supplied.

The research as a whole found: In validation, the model predicted ophthalmopathy progression with 70.59% sensitivity and around 72% specificity; some 13 predicted patients were CT-confirmed with GO in a median of about 7.1 months. Among expanded thyroid clonotypes with frequency above 0.001, most also showed up in blood, which suggests that blood repertoires may reflect the thyroid immune response. The 13-signature model separated ophthalmopathy from stable hyperthyroidism with roughly 88% sensitivity and 81.08% specificity in cross-validation, and 80%/75% in the test set. Sample size was not statistically predetermined, and group allocation was not concealed from the investigators.

The sequence joins TRBV29-1 to TRBJ2-5; 9 bases in the middle match TRBD1. The sample taken for sequencing was peripheral blood. This TCR was sampled from an adult man with Graves' ophthalmopathy. In nucleotide form, the sequence is TGCAGCGCTTCGGGACAGGGCCAAGAGACCCAGTACTTC. Translation gives CSASGQGQETQYF.